Below, 26 T cell receptor beta chains from the same sample are listed, as sequenced in a study of blood T cell repertoires in COVID-19. The protocol was immunoSEQ multiplex PCR, while the TCRdb copy is restricted to in-frame clones and leaves out a portion. The table has roughly 80,000 clones, around 83% seen once; the top ten hold about 9%. Input material: peripheral blood. Receptors originate from a human donor in a cohort sampled during active COVID-19.

This chain links TRBV5-1 with TRBJ2-1; possibly TRBD1 for D (6 bases). The ends were cut back, 0 bases at V and 8 bases at J, with 12 bases in the middle. Germline V gene sequence: CDR1 SGHRS, CDR2 YFSETQ. The CDR3 consists of 14 residues. In DNA, the CDR3 is TGCGCCAGCAGCTTGGAGACAGGTTTAGATGAGCAGTTCTTC. Translated, it gives CASSLETGLDEQFF.

This clone was seen once. The chain uses TRBV5-8 and TRBJ2-1; D is possibly TRBD2 (5 bases). The CDR3 consists of 14 residues. CDR1 SGHTS and CDR2 YDEGEE come from the germline V gene. Trimming shortened V by 5 bases and J by 6 bases, and 15 bases separated the two germline ends. The CDR3 sequence is CASSVGKGVNEQFF. The CDR3 bases are TGTGCCAGCAGTGTAGGCAAGGGAGTCAATGAGCAGTTCTTC. Combining the CDR3 with reference TRBV5-8 and TRBJ2-1 gives the whole variable domain EAGVTQSPTHLIKTRGQQATLRCSPISGHTSVYWYQQALGLGLQFLLWYDEGEERNRGNFPPRFSGRQFPNYSSELNVNALELEDSALYLCASSVGKGVNEQFFGPGTRLTVL.

The chain joins TRBV14 to TRBJ1-2; unclear D gene. Germline CDR1 and CDR2: SGHDN and FVKESK. V dropped 2 bases and J dropped 8 bases, with 12 bases sitting between them. CDR3 length: 13 residues. Here the CDR3 DNA reads TGTGCCAGCAGCCAAAACCCCGGGTACGGCTACACCTTC. This encodes CASSQNPGYGYTF.

The chain has TRBV6-5 and TRBJ1-5; D not resolved. The CDR3 has 14 amino acids. CDR1 and CDR2 (germline): MNHEY, SVGAGI. V lost 5 bases and J 2 bases, leaving 10 bases between the germline ends. The chain's CDR3 is CASSLVVGNQPQHF. Here the CDR3 DNA reads TGTGCCAGCAGTCTCGTTGTTGGCAATCAGCCCCAGCATTTT.

J is TRBJ2-2 and V is TRBV6-6; 12 bases fit TRBD2. V shed 8 bases, J shed 6 bases, and the junction held 10 bases outside the gene matches. Germline lookup yields CDR1 MNHNY and CDR2 SVGAGI (reference sequence). The CDR3 runs to 16 residues. CDR3 nucleotide sequence: TGTGCCAGCTTTTCCTCTAGCGGGGGGGCCCCCGGGGAGCTGTTTTTT. It codes for CASFSSSGGAPGELFF.

This chain joins TRBV29-1 and TRBJ2-1; 7 bases are shared with TRBD1. Germline CDR1 SQVTM, CDR2 ANQGSEA. This CDR3 is 14 amino acids long. The J segment lost 3 bases and the V segment lost 2 bases, leaving 4 bases of the junction unmatched. The CDR3 loop reads CSVESGQIYNEQFF. In nucleotides, the CDR3 is TGCAGCGTTGAATCGGGACAGATCTACAATGAGCAGTTCTTC.

A few counts support this clone. The chain carries TRBV28 and TRBJ2-5, with a tentative D call TRBD1 (5 bases). CDR1 and CDR2 (germline): MDHEN, SYDVKM. Trimming shortened V by 8 bases and J by 0 bases, and 10 bases separated the two germline ends. The CDR3 runs 13 residues. CDR3 in amino acids: CASLTGNQETQYF. CDR3 DNA sequence: TGTGCCAGCCTAACAGGCAACCAAGAGACCCAGTACTTC.

This clone was seen only once. This chain connects TRBV5-5 to TRBJ2-1, with 7 bases that match TRBD2. Trimming cost V 0 bases and J 6 bases; bases outside gene matches: 3. The CDR3 extends over 14 amino acids. Germline CDR1 SGHKS, CDR2 YYEKEE (reference sequence). In DNA, the CDR3 is TGTGCCAGCAGCTTGGGTCCTAGCGGCAATGAGCAGTTCTTC. Its protein is CASSLGPSGNEQFF.

This clone was detected once. The CDR3 spells CASSLGRGIAGELFF. The DNA of the CDR3 is TGTGCCAGCAGCTTGGGCAGGGGGATTGCCGGGGAGCTGTTTTTT. The chain is built from TRBV11-2 and TRBJ2-2, with TRBD1 matching 7 bases. The CDR3 is 15 amino acids. Germline loops: CDR1 SGHAT, CDR2 FQNNGV. The trim removed 3 bases at V and 6 bases at J, leaving 7 bases unmatched.

The chain is built from TRBV11-3 and TRBJ2-1; no firm D call. The V and J ends lost 3 bases and 0 bases respectively, with 6 bases between them. Germline V gives CDR1 SGHNT, CDR2 YENEEA. This CDR3 is built from 14 residues. The CDR3 coding sequence is TGTGCCAGCAGCTTCTACAGCTCCTACAATGAGCAGTTCTTC. Translated: CASSFYSSYNEQFF.

In this sample, this clone turned up a few times. Other DNA sequences in this sample translate to the same CDR3. The CDR3 loop is CASSQGRGNTIYF. The DNA of the CDR3 is TGTGCCAGCAGCCAAGGGAGGGGAAACACCATATATTTT. The chain has TRBV3-1 (or the pseudogene TRBV3-2) and TRBJ1-3; unclear D gene. This CDR3 is built from 13 residues. Trimming took off 1 base at V and 4 bases at J, with 5 bases between the two ends. Germline V gene lookup returns CDR1 LGHDT and CDR2 YNNKEL (reference sequence).

This chain uses TRBV5-1 with TRBJ1-1; D possibly corresponds to TRBD1 (5 bases). The CDR3 is made up of 15 amino acids. Germline CDR1 and CDR2: SGHRS and YFSETQ. Trimming cost V 1 base and J 1 base, with 11 bases left between them. CDR3 amino acids: CASSLSGSGNTEAFF. Here the CDR3 DNA reads TGCGCCAGCAGCTTGTCAGGGTCTGGGAACACTGAAGCTTTCTTT.

The chain couples TRBV3-1 (or the pseudogene TRBV3-2) to TRBJ2-3, with a tentative D call TRBD1 (5 bases). Germline V gives CDR1 LGHDT, CDR2 YNNKEL (reference sequence). This CDR3 comprises 15 residues. V gave up 1 base and J gave up 0 bases, with 8 bases separating them. CDR3 in amino acids: CASSQVGASTDTQYF. In nucleotides, the CDR3 is TGTGCCAGCAGCCAAGTAGGGGCTAGCACAGATACGCAGTATTTT.

V and J are TRBV7-2 and TRBJ2-2, with D hard to call. This CDR3 region has 14 residues. From germline, CDR1 is SGHTA and CDR2 FQGNSA. Trimming stripped 5 bases from V and 1 base from J, with 8 bases between. The CDR3 sequence: CASSITGNTGELFF. The CDR3, as DNA: TGTGCCAGCAGCATAACGGGGAACACCGGGGAGCTGTTTTTT.

CDR3 nucleotides: TGTGCCAGCAGCCGGCCGGCGGGGGGGATTGGTAATTCACCCCTCCACTTT. Encoded protein: CASSRPAGGIGNSPLHF. V usage is TRBV4-2 and J usage is TRBJ1-6; tentative D call: TRBD1 (5 bases). Germline V lookup: CDR1 LGHNA, CDR2 YNFKEQ. This CDR3 comprises 17 residues. The V end was cut by 4 bases, the J end by 6 bases, with 19 bases between.

This chain joins TRBV6-2 or TRBV6-3 and TRBJ2-1, with 13 bases fitting TRBD2. V shed 2 bases, J shed 0 bases, and the junction held 4 bases outside the gene matches. Germline CDR1 MNHEY, CDR2 SVGEGT. This CDR3 is 18 amino acids long. The CDR3 reads CASSYGGLAGSSYNEQFF. The CDR3 coding sequence is TGTGCCAGCAGTTACGGGGGACTAGCGGGAAGCTCCTACAATGAGCAGTTCTTC.

The CDR3 sequence is CASGRTVNYNEQFF. The DNA of the CDR3 is TGTGCTAGTGGTCGGACTGTCAACTACAATGAGCAGTTCTTC. V usage is TRBV12-5 and J usage is TRBJ2-1, with D maybe TRBD2 (5 bases). Germline CDR1 LGHNT, CDR2 FRNRAP. This CDR3 has 14 amino acids. Deletions cut 5 bases from V and 3 bases from J, with 11 bases between.

The chain couples TRBV2 to TRBJ2-7; TRBD1 matches at 7 bases. The ends lost 6 bases at V and 2 bases at J; junction bases unmatched: 7. Germline loops: CDR1 SNHLY, CDR2 FYNNEI. The CDR3 covers 14 residues. CDR3 DNA sequence: TGTGCCAGCAGCCATCCGACAGGGACCTACGAGCAGTACTTC. Protein sequence: CASSHPTGTYEQYF.

The V call is TRBV4-1, the J call TRBJ2-3, with 13 bases matching TRBD2. Germline V CDR1 and CDR2: MGHRA, YSYEKL. V gave up 2 bases and J gave up 8 bases; unmatched junction bases: 7. This CDR3 has 16 residues. The CDR3 DNA reads as TGCGCCAGCAGCCAACCTACTAGCGGGAGGGCCCCTACGCAGTATTTT. Amino acid sequence: CASSQPTSGRAPTQYF.

Written as DNA, the CDR3 is TGCAGCGTTGTAGGGCAGGGGGCGTGGGGCTACACCTTC. It encodes CSVVGQGAWGYTF. The chain combines TRBV29-1 with TRBJ1-2, with TRBD1 matching over 8 bases. Germline CDR1 is SQVTM and CDR2 is ANQGSEA. This CDR3 has 13 amino acids. The junction had 9 bases not matched to a gene; V was cut back by 4 bases and J by 8 bases. The full variable domain, completed using reference TRBV29-1 and TRBJ1-2, is SAVISQKPSRDICQRGTSLTIQCQVDSQVTMMFWYRQQPGQSLTLIATANQGSEATYESGFVIDKFPISRPNLTFSTLTVSNMSPEDSSIYLCSVVGQGAWGYTFGSGTRLTVV.

This clone has just a few counts. The V call is TRBV21-1, the J call TRBJ2-7; no check of the table's D call, TRBD1, against the DNA was made. TRBV21-1 is recorded as a pseudogene. This CDR3 spans 14 amino acids. Here the CDR3 DNA reads TGTGCCAGCAGCAAGGGGCAGGGAACCTACGAGCAGTACTTC. The encoded protein is CASSKGQGTYEQYF.

The chain employs TRBV11-2 and TRBJ2-7; TRBD2 agrees at 7 bases. This CDR3 has 15 residues. J gave up 3 bases and V 0 bases, and 5 bases lay outside the gene matches. From germline, CDR1 is SGHAT and CDR2 FQNNGV. This chain's CDR3 is CASSLDRAGVYEQYF. CDR3 nucleotides: TGTGCCAGCAGCTTAGATAGGGCGGGAGTCTACGAGCAGTACTTC.

CDR3 sequence (DNA): TGCGCCAGCAGCTTAGGACAGAACTATGGCTACACCTTC. It codes for CASSLGQNYGYTF. V gene TRBV5-1 combines with J gene TRBJ1-2; possible D gene TRBD1, 6 bases. Trimming removed 2 bases at V and 2 bases at J, with 7 bases between. CDR3 length: 13 amino acids. Per germline, CDR1 SGHRS and CDR2 YFSETQ.

This rearrangement joins TRBV19 to TRBJ2-2; 11 positions agree with TRBD2. Germline CDR1 and CDR2: LNHDA and SQIVND (reference sequence). The J segment lost 0 bases and the V segment lost 5 bases, leaving 2 bases of the junction unmatched. The CDR3 totals 16 residues. CDR3 nucleotides: TGTGCCAGTAGTGTGGGACTAGCGGCGAACACCGGGGAGCTGTTTTTT. Translating it yields CASSVGLAANTGELFF.

The chain employs TRBV3-1 (or the pseudogene TRBV3-2) and TRBJ1-5, with D possibly being TRBD1 (5 bases). Trimming cost V 1 base and J 5 bases, with 9 bases left between them. CDR1 LGHDT and CDR2 YNNKEL come from the germline V gene (reference sequence). CDR3 length: 14 residues. CDR3 protein: CASSQGGLDQPQHF. In DNA form, the CDR3 reads TGTGCCAGCAGCCAAGGGGGCCTCGATCAGCCCCAGCATTTT.

This rearrangement joins TRBV3-1 (or the pseudogene TRBV3-2) to TRBJ1-1, with a weak D call TRBD1 (6 bases). Germline-derived CDR1 and CDR2 are LGHDT and YNNKEL (reference sequence). The V gene lost 6 bases and the J gene lost 0 bases, with 8 bases spanning the gap. CDR3 size: 13 residues. This CDR3 reads CASRGQMNTEAFF. The CDR3 DNA is TGTGCCAGCAGGGGACAAATGAACACTGAAGCTTTCTTT.